The rows below give T cell receptor beta chains drawn from one sample of a study of cytomegalovirus exposure and HLA in healthy donors. Using immunoSEQ multiplex PCR, the repertoire was profiled, and TCRdb retains in-frame clones only, with some absent. The profile shows fewer than 250,000 clones, 79% of them singletons. Sample: PBMCs. The source of these receptors is a woman aged 18-29 years in good health and CMV-seronegative. CDR3s include the opening cysteine and the closing phenylalanine or tryptophan. The D gene is left open where the match is weak. Not every row has a clone size; where given, it reads once, few, many or a size class.

v_call	d_call	j_call	clone_size	cdr3_nt	cdr3_aa
TRBV27	.	TRBJ1-5	.	TGTGCCAGCCGACCGGCGGGACGAAACAATCAGCCCCAGCATTTT	CASRPAGRNNQPQHF
TRBV11-2	.	TRBJ2-7	.	TGTGCCAGCAGCTCCCTTAAGAGTACCTACGAGCAGTACTTC	CASSSLKSTYEQYF
TRBV29-1	TRBD1	TRBJ1-2	.	TGCAGCGTTGAAGATCGGGGACAGGGCCTGGCGGGCTACACCTTC	CSVEDRGQGLAGYTF
TRBV5-6	TRBD1	TRBJ2-3	.	TGTGCCAGCAGCTTGGCAACAGGGGGGAGCACAGATACGCAGTATTTT	CASSLATGGSTDTQYF
TRBV9	.	TRBJ1-3	.	TGTGCCAGCAGCAAAAGACAGGATAGCTCTGGAAACACCATATATTTT	CASSKRQDSSGNTIYF
TRBV10-1	.	TRBJ2-1	.	TGCGCCAGCAGCCCGTCGGGGGAATGGAATGAGCAGTTCTTC	CASSPSGEWNEQFF
TRBV29-1	.	TRBJ1-1	few	TGCAGCGTTGAAGATCGGAAGGGGGTCCTTGGAGCTTTCTTT	CSVEDRKGVLGAFF
TRBV10-3	TRBD1	TRBJ2-3	.	TGTGCCATCAAACAGACAGGGGGCACATCCCCAGATACGCAGTATTTT	CAIKQTGGTSPDTQYF
TRBV7-9	.	TRBJ1-1	many	TGTGCCAGCACTCCAGCCCGGGGGACCAGCACTGAAGCTTTCTTT	CASTPARGTSTEAFF
TRBV6-1	.	TRBJ1-1	.	TGTGCCAGCCCCGGGACTGAGGGGATGAACACTGAAGCTTTCTTT	CASPGTEGMNTEAFF
TRBV11-3	.	TRBJ2-3	.	TGTGCCAGCAGCTTGGCGGGGGCGGATACGCAGTATTTT	CASSLAGADTQYF
TRBV7-2	TRBD2	TRBJ2-7	.	TGTGCCAGCAGCCGACCTGGACTAGCGGGAGACGAGCAGTACTTC	CASSRPGLAGDEQYF
TRBV28	.	TRBJ1-2	.	TGTGCCAGCAGTCAGGGGAGCACGCATGGCTACACCTTC	CASSQGSTHGYTF
TRBV11-2	TRBD1	TRBJ1-1	few	TGTGCCAGCAGCCCTGGGACAGGCAACACTGAAGCTTTCTTT	CASSPGTGNTEAFF
TRBV18	TRBD1	TRBJ1-1	.	TGTGCCAGCTCACCATCGGGACAGATGAACACTGAAGCTTTCTTT	CASSPSGQMNTEAFF
TRBV9	.	TRBJ1-2	.	TGTGCCAGCAGCGCCGGACAGTTAACCAACTATGGCTACACCTTC	CASSAGQLTNYGYTF
TRBV19	.	TRBJ1-1	.	TGTGCCAGTAGTGGTGGGGGGGCCACTGAAGCTTTCTTT	CASSGGGATEAFF
TRBV7-2	.	TRBJ2-1	.	TGTGCCAGCAGCAAAGACAGCGCCATCAATAATGAGCAGTTCTTC	CASSKDSAINNEQFF
TRBV7-3	TRBD2	TRBJ2-3	few	TGTGCCAGCAGCTTAGGTCTAGCGGCCACAGATACGCAGTATTTT	CASSLGLAATDTQYF
TRBV18	.	TRBJ1-3	.	TGTGCCAGCTCACCGGACAGCCCATACTCTGGAAACACCATATATTTT	CASSPDSPYSGNTIYF
TRBV19	TRBD2	TRBJ2-1	.	TGTGCCAGTACCCCTAGCGGGGGGGTTGGTGAGCAGTTCTTC	CASTPSGGVGEQFF
TRBV7-8	.	TRBJ2-7	.	TGTGCCAGCAGCCTCAGCTCCTACGAGCAGTACTTC	CASSLSSYEQYF
TRBV30	TRBD1	TRBJ2-1	.	TGTGCCTGGAGTGGACAGGGGGTAGGCGAGCAGTTCTTC	CAWSGQGVGEQFF
TRBV28	.	TRBJ2-6	few	TGTGCCAGCAGTTTCCGGGACTTAGACTCTGGGGCCAACGTCCTGACTTTC	CASSFRDLDSGANVLTF
TRBV10-3	TRBD2	TRBJ2-7	.	TGTGCCACTAGGAGCGGGGCGAGCGCCTACGAGCAGTACTTC	CATRSGASAYEQYF
TRBV4-1	.	TRBJ1-5	.	TGCGCCAGCAGCCAAGCTAATATGGGCTTTAGCAATCAGCCCCAGCATTTT	CASSQANMGFSNQPQHF
TRBV11-2	TRBD1	TRBJ2-7	.	TGTGCCAGCCGAGGACAGGGGCGCCCCGAGCAGTACTTC	CASRGQGRPEQYF
TRBV29-1	TRBD1	TRBJ2-1	.	TGCAGCGTTGTTGGGGATCGGGGACAGGGGGCTGATGAGCAGTTCTTC	CSVVGDRGQGADEQFF
TRBV19	.	TRBJ1-2	few	TGTGCCAGTAGTCCCAGGGAACCAATCGGCGGCTACACCTTC	CASSPREPIGGYTF
TRBV2	TRBD2	TRBJ2-7	.	TGTGCCAGCAGCGGGACTAGCGGGAAGAACGAGCAGTACTTC	CASSGTSGKNEQYF
TRBV19	.	TRBJ1-6	once	TGTGCCAGTTCGTACCAACAGGGAAGAAATTCACCCCTCCACTTT	CASSYQQGRNSPLHF
TRBV10-1	.	TRBJ1-2	.	TGCGCCAGCAGTGAGTCAGGGGGCTATGGCTACACCTTC	CASSESGGYGYTF
TRBV2	TRBD1	TRBJ2-1	.	TGTGCCAGCAGCGTAGGGACAGGGTATGGTGAGCAGTTCTTC	CASSVGTGYGEQFF
TRBV7-9	TRBD1	TRBJ2-7	.	TGTGCCAGCAGCTCACAGGGGCACCTTACCCACGAGCAGTACTTC	CASSSQGHLTHEQYF
TRBV5-1	TRBD2	TRBJ2-1	once	TGCGCCAGCAGCACGAGCAGCGGGGGGTGGTACAATGAGCAGTTCTTC	CASSTSSGGWYNEQFF
TRBV19	TRBD1	TRBJ1-4	.	TGTGCCAGTAGTACGGGACAGGGGAAAGCTGAAAAACTGTTTTTT	CASSTGQGKAEKLFF
TRBV4-1	.	TRBJ1-5	.	TGCGCCAGCAGCCATCCCGCAGGGTCCGGAAAGAATCAGCCCCAGCATTTT	CASSHPAGSGKNQPQHF
TRBV30	.	TRBJ1-1	once	TGTGCCTGGGCCCCTCGGGGGGCACTAATGAACACTGAAGCTTTCTTT	CAWAPRGALMNTEAFF
TRBV19	TRBD1	TRBJ1-5	.	TGTGCCAGTAGTACGGGACAGGGTCGCAATCAGCCCCAGCATTTT	CASSTGQGRNQPQHF
TRBV5-1	.	TRBJ2-1	.	TGCGCCAGCAGCCGGGACTCTTTGAATGAGCAGTTCTTC	CASSRDSLNEQFF
TRBV13	TRBD1	TRBJ2-1	.	TGTGCCAGCACAAAACAGGGGGTTATCGATGAGCAGTTCTTC	CASTKQGVIDEQFF
TRBV6-1	.	TRBJ2-7	.	TGTGCCAGCAGTGTTGTTCACACCAACCCCTACGAGCAGTACTTC	CASSVVHTNPYEQYF
TRBV5-1	TRBD2	TRBJ2-5	few	TGCGCCAGCAGCTTGGCGGGGGGATCGGAGACCCAGTACTTC	CASSLAGGSETQYF
TRBV11-1	.	TRBJ1-1	.	TGTGCCAGCAGCTCGGGACTCCGGATGAACACTGAAGCTTTCTTT	CASSSGLRMNTEAFF
TRBV27	TRBD1	TRBJ1-6	.	TGTGCCAGCAGTTTTTATGGGGACAGCACGTATAATTCACCCCTCCACTTT	CASSFYGDSTYNSPLHF
TRBV11-2	TRBD1	TRBJ1-1	.	TGTGCCAGCAGCCCCTTGGACAGGAAGGCTTTCTTT	CASSPLDRKAFF
TRBV13	.	TRBJ2-7	.	TGTGCCAGCAGCTTAACAGGTTGGGTCGGCGAGCAGTACTTC	CASSLTGWVGEQYF
TRBV4-3	TRBD2	TRBJ2-1	.	TGCGCCAGCAGCCACGGGACTAGTTACAATGAGCAGTTCTTC	CASSHGTSYNEQFF
TRBV10-1	TRBD1	TRBJ2-1	.	TGCGCCAGCAGTGAGTCTAACAGGGGATTGTCAGGAGAGCAGTTCTTC	CASSESNRGLSGEQFF
TRBV7-2	.	TRBJ1-5	.	TGTGCCAGCATACAATCGACGGGGGGCAATCAGCCCCAGCATTTT	CASIQSTGGNQPQHF
TRBV5-1	TRBD1	TRBJ1-2	.	TGCGCCAGCAGCCAGGACAGGGGAAGCTATGGCTACACCTTC	CASSQDRGSYGYTF
TRBV6-5	.	TRBJ1-5	.	TGTGCCAGCAGTTACGCAGGTACGAGCCAGCCCCAGCATTTT	CASSYAGTSQPQHF
TRBV25-1	.	TRBJ2-7	.	TGTGCCAGCAATCAAGGGAGCGACGAGCAGTACTTC	CASNQGSDEQYF
TRBV6-5	.	TRBJ1-2	.	TGTGCCAGCAAGCCTTATTCAGGGTATGGCTACACCTTC	CASKPYSGYGYTF
TRBV5-4	.	TRBJ1-2	.	TGTGCCAGCAGCTTGGCAGGCGGAGGGAGCAGCGAGACCTTC	CASSLAGGGSSETF
TRBV28	.	TRBJ1-2	once	TGTGCCAGCAGTGACCGGGGGGAAAACTATGGCTACACCTTC	CASSDRGENYGYTF